This record looks at one TCR beta chain sequence and its context. Its antigen remains unidentified. This sample is part of a study of memory CD4+ T cells and cytomegalovirus serostatus. In the study overall: Donors were healthy Belgian adults, several CMV seropositive and about 24 seronegative.

Study-level findings and limits: Each of fewer than 80 CMV-associated TCRbeta sequences occurred in one to five individuals.

Assay: immunoSEQ multiplex PCR; the TCRdb copy retains only in-frame clones and omits some. The profile shows about 52,000 clones, around four fifths of them singletons. The sort gate was single viable CD3+CD4+CD8-CD45RO+ cells for memory CD4+ T cells. Total CD4+ T cells were enriched by CD4 positive selection. There are 14 residues in the CDR3. Germline assignment: CDR1 SGHRS and CDR2 YFSETQ. V gave up 1 base and J gave up 4 bases, with 6 bases separating them. The TCR sequence derives from an adult in good health and CMV-seropositive. This chain links TRBV5-1 with TRBJ2-6, with unresolved D. Sequencing was performed on memory CD4+ T cells from blood. This CDR3 is CASSLPAGANVLTF. CDR3 DNA: TGCGCCAGCAGCTTGCCCGCAGGGGCCAACGTCCTGACTTTC.